This TCR beta chain was profiled in a study of cytomegalovirus exposure and HLA in healthy donors. Overall study results and limits: HLA allele associations emerged for about 18,000 TCR beta sequences in a later analysis, at 0.05 false discovery rate.

The PCR ran on 60 Vbeta and 13 Jbeta primers. Sequencing used immunoSEQ multiplex PCR; TCRdb keeps in-frame clones, though not all of them. Recorded here are about 140,000 clones; the top ten clones represent 2% to 2.5%. With regard to this clone: Its matching antigen is unknown.

The V and J ends lost 8 bases and 4 bases respectively, with 17 bases between them. This CDR3 is 15 amino acids long. Germline assignment: CDR1 WSHSY and CDR2 SAAADI. The source material was PBMCs. This chain connects TRBV10-2 to TRBJ2-2, with TRBD2 as a possible D gene (6 bases). The clonotype comes from a woman between 18 and 29 years old in good health and CMV-seronegative. CDR3 DNA: TGCGCCAGCCGCGACCGAGTGGGGGGCACCGGGGAGCTGTTTTTT. Its protein product is CASRDRVGGTGELFF.